The 25 T cell receptor beta chains below were found in one sample sequenced in a study of shared clonotypes between healthy human individuals. The repertoire was sequenced with immunoSEQ multiplex PCR; TCRdb's copy has only in-frame clones and lacks some. The sample carries roughly 640,000 clones, about 96% recorded once. The sample consisted of naive CD4+ T cells sorted from blood. Subset noted: CD45RA+ positively selected. The source of these receptors is a young woman in good health.

The genes are TRBV6-1 and TRBJ2-6; 13 bases fit TRBD2. Germline CDR1 MNHNS, CDR2 SASEGT. This CDR3 has 17 amino acids. J lost 4 bases, V lost 4 bases, and 4 bases had no gene match. The CDR3 DNA reads as TGTGCCAGCAGTGGGACTAGCGGGAGTTCCGGGGCCAACGTCCTGACTTTC. Translated: CASSGTSGSSGANVLTF.

This chain links TRBV11-3 with TRBJ2-1; the match to TRBD2 covers 8 bases. The CDR3 loop spans 17 amino acids. With V trimmed by 1 base and J by 3 bases, 8 bases remained unmatched. From germline, CDR1 is SGHNT and CDR2 YENEEA. CDR3 DNA sequence: TGTGCCAGCAGCTTAGGATGGGCGGGAGGAATCTACAATGAGCAGTTCTTC. This sequence encodes CASSLGWAGGIYNEQFF.

Turning to this clone: Other DNA sequences in the same sample also yield this CDR3. This sequence joins TRBV5-1 and TRBJ2-3, with D maybe TRBD2 (5 bases). Germline CDR1 reads SGHRS; CDR2 reads YFSETQ. The V and J ends lost 4 bases and 0 bases respectively, with 9 bases between them. This CDR3 region has 14 residues. CDR3 DNA sequence: TGCGCCAGCAGCCTAAGCGGAAGCACAGATACGCAGTATTTT. It yields the protein CASSLSGSTDTQYF.

The chain has TRBV2 and TRBJ1-3, with D uncertain. CDR3 length: 17 amino acids. Trimming stripped 4 bases from V and 3 bases from J, with 19 bases between. Germline CDR1 is SNHLY and CDR2 is FYNNEI. The CDR3 sequence is CASSADGRYRDGNTIYF. The CDR3, as DNA: TGTGCCAGCAGTGCGGATGGCAGGTATCGGGATGGAAACACCATATATTTT.

This chain uses TRBV18 with TRBJ1-2; TRBD1 is a possible D gene (6 bases). The germline V gene has CDR1 KGHSH and CDR2 LQKENI. V lost 3 bases and J 4 bases, leaving 12 bases between the germline ends. The CDR3 is made up of 14 amino acids. The CDR3 bases are TGTGCCAGCTCACCCGGGGACAAGCCCTATGGCTACACCTTC. Amino acid sequence: CASSPGDKPYGYTF.

The chain combines TRBV28 with TRBJ1-5; a possible D gene is TRBD1 (6 bases). Germline assignment: CDR1 MDHEN and CDR2 SYDVKM. V was clipped by 8 bases and J by 7 bases, with 18 bases between them. The CDR3 has 14 residues. The CDR3 sequence: CASGGGGRRQPQHF. CDR3 bases: TGTGCCAGCGGGGGCGGGGGGCGGAGACAGCCCCAGCATTTT.

This clone was picked up one time. The V gene is TRBV19, the J gene TRBJ1-5, with D unclear. Germline-derived CDR1 and CDR2 are LNHDA and SQIVND (reference sequence). V lost 6 bases and J lost 6, with 12 bases in between. The CDR3 is 13 amino acids. The CDR3 is CASSPSIAQPQHF. Written as DNA, the CDR3 is TGTGCCAGTAGCCCCAGTATCGCTCAGCCCCAGCATTTT.

V is TRBV9 and J is TRBJ2-2; 9 nucleotides match TRBD2. This CDR3 comprises 19 residues. CDR1 and CDR2 (germline): SGDLS, YYNGEE. The V gene end was trimmed by 3 bases and the J gene end by 7 bases; junction bases not matched to a gene: 19. As DNA, the CDR3 is TGTGCCAGCAGCGCCGCGCGTACTCAGCGGGAGGTTCTTTACGGGGAGCTGTTTTTT. Amino acid sequence: CASSAARTQREVLYGELFF.

Only one count was recorded for this clone. The chain joins TRBV18 to TRBJ2-5; no definite D call. The CDR3 length is 15 residues. Deletions cut 0 bases from V and 4 bases from J, with 12 bases between. Germline loops: CDR1 KGHSH, CDR2 LQKENI. CDR3 protein: CASSPPAQMGETQYF. The CDR3 DNA reads as TGTGCCAGCTCACCACCAGCACAAATGGGAGAGACCCAGTACTTC.

The chain employs TRBV5-1 and TRBJ1-5; a weak D match, TRBD1 (6 bases). Germline CDR1 reads SGHRS; CDR2 reads YFSETQ. V was pared by 0 bases and J by 4 bases, with 8 bases between. CDR3 length: 14 residues. CDR3 protein: CASSLGDKNQPQHF. CDR3 DNA sequence: TGCGCCAGCAGCTTGGGGGACAAAAATCAGCCCCAGCATTTT.

The chain joins TRBV13 to TRBJ2-5; TRBD2 aligns across 13 bases. The DNA end lines up better with TRBJ2-7; the J call may be wrong. Germline lookup yields CDR1 PRHDT and CDR2 FYEKMQ (reference sequence). This CDR3 is 15 amino acids long. CDR3 region: CASSPRLAGGYEQYF. DNA for the CDR3: TGTGCCAGCAGCCCTCGACTAGCGGGAGGTTACGAGCAGTACTTC.

The chain combines TRBV5-1 with TRBJ2-3; maybe TRBD1 (5 bases). The CDR3 extends over 17 amino acids. Germline-derived CDR1 and CDR2 are SGHRS and YFSETQ. V lost 3 bases to trimming and J lost 0 bases, with 17 bases between them. The CDR3 loop reads CASSWVRQRSSTDTQYF. CDR3 nucleotides: TGCGCCAGCAGCTGGGTGCGACAGAGATCTAGCACAGATACGCAGTATTTT.

The gene calls are TRBV27 and TRBJ2-7; possibly TRBD1 or TRBD2 for D (5 bases each). This CDR3 comprises 14 residues. CDR1 and CDR2 (germline): MNHEY, SMNVEV (reference sequence). Trimming removed 8 bases from V and 0 bases from J, with 14 bases in between. This CDR3 reads CASGPGTYSYEQYF. Written as DNA, the CDR3 is TGTGCCAGCGGGCCCGGGACCTACTCCTACGAGCAGTACTTC.

The chain recombines TRBV5-1 with TRBJ2-1; 8 nucleotides align to TRBD2. The CDR3 runs 17 residues. V lost 5 bases, J lost 4 bases, and 14 bases stayed unmatched. The germline gives CDR1 SGHRS, CDR2 YFSETQ. CDR3 protein: CASRSHLLTGGYNEQFF. Here the CDR3 DNA reads TGCGCCAGCAGGTCCCATTTATTGACGGGAGGGTACAATGAGCAGTTCTTC.

This rearrangement joins TRBV7-9 to TRBJ2-6; a weak D match, TRBD1 (6 bases). The germline V gene has CDR1 SEHNR and CDR2 FQNEAQ (reference sequence). The CDR3 covers 16 residues. Trimming cost V 3 bases and J 0 bases, with 9 bases left between them. The chain's CDR3 is CASSLDRASGANVLTF. The CDR3 bases are TGTGCCAGCAGCTTGGACAGAGCCTCTGGGGCCAACGTCCTGACTTTC. Full variable domain (missing parts from reference TRBV7-9 and TRBJ2-6): DTGVSQNPRHKITKRGQNVTFRCDPISEHNRLYWYRQTLGQGPEFLTYFQNEAQLEKSRLLSDRFSAERPKGSFSTLEIQRTEQGDSAMYLCASSLDRASGANVLTFGAGSRLTVL.

In the case of this clone: The identical CDR3 is also encoded by other nucleotide sequences in the sample. This chain uses TRBV29-1 with TRBJ2-5, with TRBD2 identical over 10 bases. There are 14 residues in the CDR3. The J segment lost 1 base and the V segment lost 4 bases, leaving 3 bases of the junction unmatched. Germline V gene data show CDR1 as SQVTM and CDR2 as ANQGSEA. CDR3 loop: CSVGIAGGQETQYF. In DNA form, the CDR3 reads TGCAGCGTTGGGATAGCGGGGGGCCAAGAGACCCAGTACTTC.

The chain's CDR3 is CATSREGSPTHEQYF. The CDR3, as DNA: TGTGCCACCAGCAGAGAGGGCAGTCCCACCCACGAGCAGTACTTC. The chain combines TRBV15 with TRBJ2-7, with D uncertain. Germline V CDR1 and CDR2: LNHNV, YYDKDF (reference sequence). The V end was cut by 0 bases, the J end by 5 bases, with 14 bases between. The CDR3 covers 15 residues.

The chain recombines TRBV7-9 with TRBJ1-2; D is uncertain. V was trimmed by 5 bases and J by 4 bases, leaving 17 bases between them. The germline CDR1 and CDR2 sequences are SEHNR and FQNEAQ (reference sequence). The length of the CDR3 is 15 residues. CDR3 sequence reads: CASSPSAVALYGYTF. DNA of the CDR3: TGTGCCAGCAGCCCGAGCGCCGTCGCCCTCTATGGCTACACCTTC.

DNA of the CDR3: TGCGCCAGCAGCTCGCAGCAGACCTCTGCTGTCCCAGATACGCAGTATTTT. Amino acid sequence: CASSSQQTSAVPDTQYF. The chain is built from TRBV5-1 and TRBJ2-3; D unclear. Germline CDR1 SGHRS, CDR2 YFSETQ. There are 17 residues in the CDR3. V was clipped by 3 bases and J by 4 bases, with 21 bases between them.

V is TRBV28 and J is TRBJ1-4, with D perhaps matching TRBD1 (5 bases). The CDR3 consists of 15 residues. The germline CDR1 and CDR2 sequences are MDHEN and SYDVKM. Deletions cut 5 bases from V and 5 bases from J, with 15 bases between. In DNA, the CDR3 is TGTGCCAGCAGTCCCCTTTCGGCAGGGAATGAAAAACTGTTTTTT. The encoded protein is CASSPLSAGNEKLFF.

V usage is TRBV6-1 and J usage is TRBJ2-1, with D perhaps TRBD1 (6 bases). Per germline, CDR1 MNHNS and CDR2 SASEGT. There are 15 residues in the CDR3. Trimming left V 5 bases short and J 1 base short, with 12 bases between. The CDR3 reads CASSRQVGSYNEQFF. The CDR3 DNA reads TGTGCCAGCAGTAGACAGGTTGGGTCCTACAATGAGCAGTTCTTC.

V is TRBV5-1 and J is TRBJ1-4; no clear D. The germline V gene has CDR1 SGHRS and CDR2 YFSETQ. CDR3 size: 16 residues. V was cut by 5 bases and J by 0 bases, with 14 bases left in between. CDR3 nucleotide sequence: TGCGCCAGCAGACTGGGAGGGCCCGCAACTAATGAAAAACTGTTTTTT. As protein: CASRLGGPATNEKLFF.

This clone was picked up one time. The chain couples TRBV5-6 to TRBJ2-5, with 7 bases fitting TRBD2. The ends lost 1 base at V and 5 bases at J; junction bases unmatched: 8. The germline V gene has CDR1 SGHDT and CDR2 YYEEEE. The CDR3 loop spans 15 amino acids. The CDR3 region is CASSLLGGRGETQYF. In nucleotides, the CDR3 is TGTGCCAGCAGCTTGTTGGGCGGGAGAGGGGAGACCCAGTACTTC.

The chain uses TRBV28 and TRBJ1-1; D gene ambiguous. The germline gives CDR1 MDHEN, CDR2 SYDVKM. The CDR3 spans 14 residues. Trimming stripped 3 bases from V and 0 bases from J, with 8 bases between. The CDR3 nucleotides read TGTGCCAGCAGTTTGGACGAAGTGAACACTGAAGCTTTCTTT. Residues: CASSLDEVNTEAFF. The full variable domain, completed using reference TRBV28 and TRBJ1-1, is DVKVTQSSRYLVKRTGEKVFLECVQDMDHENMFWYRQDPGLGLRLIYFSYDVKMKEKGDIPEGYSVSREKKERFSLILESASTNQTSMYLCASSLDEVNTEAFFGQGTRLTVV.

The chain is built from TRBV28 and TRBJ2-5; 8 nucleotides agree with TRBD2. Germline V lookup: CDR1 MDHEN, CDR2 SYDVKM. This CDR3 spans 15 amino acids. V dropped 5 bases and J dropped 5; count of bases not matched to a gene: 10. As DNA, the CDR3 is TGTGCCAGCAGTGTGACTAGCGCTCACTCGGAGACCCAGTACTTC. Amino acid sequence: CASSVTSAHSETQYF.